This TCR beta chain emerged from a study of T cell repertoires in cytomegalovirus infection. Whole-study context: Matching HLA type, along with CMV infection, was indicated by public TCR beta signatures.

This clonotype was observed a handful of times. What it binds is not known. One entry per CDR3 protein, called by TCRdb with MiXCR from the reads. The table has some 800,000 distinct CDR3 sequences, almost 30% seen once. This CDR3 contains 13 residues. Germline V CDR1 and CDR2: MGHDK, SYGVNS. Germline trimming cut 7 bases from V and 4 bases from J; bases unmatched to any gene: 6. Here the sequenced sample was cultured CD8+ T cells from PBMCs, taken from culture after CMV antigen stimulation. The TCR sequence derives from a human donor in good health (CMV status not recorded). Some clones in this sample may be carry-over from other donors' samples. The rearrangement links TRBV25-1 to TRBJ1-1; 7 nucleotides agree with TRBD1. CDR3: CASTPGTVTEAFF. In nucleotides, the CDR3 is TGTGCCAGCACACCCGGGACAGTCACTGAAGCTTTCTTT. Full variable domain (outside the CDR3, taken from reference TRBV25-1 and TRBJ1-1): EADIYQTPRYLVIGTGKKITLECSQTMGHDKMYWYQQDPGMELHLIHYSYGVNSTEKGDLSSESTVSRIRTEHFPLTLESARPSHTSQYLCASTPGTVTEAFFGQGTRLTVV.